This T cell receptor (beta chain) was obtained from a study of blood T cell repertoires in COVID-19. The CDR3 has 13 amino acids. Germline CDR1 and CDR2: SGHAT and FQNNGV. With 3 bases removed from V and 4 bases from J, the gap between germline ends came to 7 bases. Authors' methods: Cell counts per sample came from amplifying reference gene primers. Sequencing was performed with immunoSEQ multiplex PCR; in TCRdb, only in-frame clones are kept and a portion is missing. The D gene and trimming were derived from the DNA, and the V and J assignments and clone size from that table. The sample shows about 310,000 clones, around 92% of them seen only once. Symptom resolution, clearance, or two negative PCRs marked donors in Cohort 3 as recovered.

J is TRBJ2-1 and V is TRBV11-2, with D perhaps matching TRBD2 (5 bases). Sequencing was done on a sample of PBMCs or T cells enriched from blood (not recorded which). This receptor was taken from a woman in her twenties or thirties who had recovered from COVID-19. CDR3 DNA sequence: TGTGCCAGCAGCTTGACGGGGTACAATGAGCAGTTCTTC. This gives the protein CASSLTGYNEQFF. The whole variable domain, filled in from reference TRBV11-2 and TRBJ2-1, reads EAGVAQSPRYKIIEKRQSVAFWCNPISGHATLYWYQQILGQGPKLLIQFQNNGVVDDSQLPKDRFSAERLKGVDSTLKIQPAKLEDSAVYLCASSLTGYNEQFFGPGTRLTVL.